The next 10 T cell receptor beta chains were all read from a single sample in a study of T cells in Graves' hyperthyroidism and ophthalmopathy. Amplification targeted TCR beta CDR3 regions from RNA transcripts. TCR CDR3 regions were first amplified by RT-PCR with HTBI primers. TCRdb recomputed calls from the multiplex PCR reads with MiXCR, one row per CDR3 protein. The data contain around 600,000 distinct CDR3 sequences, 15% to 19% of them seen just once; the ten biggest clones take up around 7.8%. The sequenced sample was blood. These receptors all come from a woman in her 30s with Graves' hyperthyroidism.

This clonotype was seen at least ten times. The V and J genes are TRBV6-2 or TRBV6-3 and TRBJ1-1, with unresolved D. The germline V gene encodes CDR1 MNHEY and CDR2 SVGEGT. Trimming removed 6 bases at V and 0 bases at J, with 14 bases between. This CDR3 is built from 15 residues. This CDR3 is CASSSRAQMNTEAFF. The CDR3 DNA follows: TGTGCCAGCAGCTCACGGGCCCAGATGAACACTGAAGCTTTCTTT.

This clonotype was seen repeatedly, ten times or more. The chain carries TRBV20-1 and TRBJ2-3; TRBD2 aligns across 10 bases. Germline values: CDR1 DFQATT, CDR2 SNEGSKA (reference sequence). V shed 6 bases, J shed 1 base, and the junction held 22 bases outside the gene matches. The CDR3 totals 20 residues. CDR3 in amino acids: CSAPTWASGSGWMGTDTQYF. In nucleotides, the CDR3 is TGCAGTGCGCCTACTTGGGCTAGCGGGAGTGGTTGGATGGGCACAGATACGCAGTATTTT.

In its sample, this clonotype was seen once. The J gene is TRBJ2-2, the V gene TRBV9; D gene ambiguous. The CDR3 covers 12 residues. V gave up 10 bases and J gave up 0 bases, with 7 bases separating them. In germline, CDR1 is SGDLS, CDR2 YYNGEE. The CDR3 region is CASATNTGELFF. In DNA form, the CDR3 reads TGTGCCTCGGCCACGAACACCGGGGAGCTGTTTTTT.

V is TRBV5-1 and J is TRBJ1-4; 8 bases match TRBD1. This CDR3 contains 16 residues. V shed 6 bases and J 3 bases; nucleotides not matched to a gene: 10. CDR1 and CDR2 (germline): SGHRS, YFSETQ. The CDR3 region has the DNA TGCGCCAGCACCATTAATGGACAGGGCCCTAATGAAAAACTGTTTTTT. This translates into CASTINGQGPNEKLFF. Full variable domain (remainder filled in from reference TRBV5-1 and TRBJ1-4): KAGVTQTPRYLIKTRGQQVTLSCSPISGHRSVSWYQQTPGQGLQFLFEYFSETQRNKGNFPGRFSGRQFSNSRSEMNVSTLELGDSALYLCASTINGQGPNEKLFFGSGTQLSVL.

This clonotype was detected a few times. The rearrangement joins TRBV9 to TRBJ2-1, with D perhaps matching TRBD2 (5 bases). Germline assignment: CDR1 SGDLS and CDR2 YYNGEE. Trimming removed 3 bases from V and 3 bases from J, with 19 bases in between. The CDR3 is made up of 17 amino acids. DNA for the CDR3: TGTGCCAGCAGCGGTAGGGCAATTTACCGGGACTACAATGAGCAGTTCTTC. Its protein is CASSGRAIYRDYNEQFF.

This clonotype was recorded at least ten times. The chain uses TRBV18 and TRBJ2-3; D is uncertain. Trimming cost V 4 bases and J 5 bases, with 4 bases left between them. The CDR3 totals 11 residues. Germline CDR1 is KGHSH and CDR2 is LQKENI. The CDR3 loop reads CASSRQDTQYF. CDR3 nucleotide sequence: TGTGCCAGCTCACGTCAAGATACGCAGTATTTT.

This clonotype was seen many times. The V call is TRBV2, the J call TRBJ2-3, with a possible D match to TRBD2 (5 bases). Trimming stripped 7 bases from V and 2 bases from J, with 16 bases between. The CDR3 is 15 residues long. Germline V lookup: CDR1 SNHLY, CDR2 FYNNEI. The CDR3 DNA is TGTGCCAGCATTCCCCCCGAGACTACCACAGATACGCAGTATTTT. It codes for CASIPPETTTDTQYF.

This clonotype was observed many times. This chain links TRBV4-3 with TRBJ2-3; D is uncertain. Germline CDR1 LGHNA, CDR2 YSLEER. The CDR3 runs to 13 residues. Trimming took off 3 bases at V and 6 bases at J, with 10 bases between the two ends. The CDR3 nucleotides are TGCGCCAGCAGCCAGGGGATTGCGGATACGCAGTATTTT. It translates to CASSQGIADTQYF.

The V call is TRBV6-1, the J call TRBJ2-5; a possible D gene is TRBD1 (5 bases). The V and J ends lost 3 bases and 3 bases respectively, with 8 bases between them. There are 13 residues in the CDR3. Per germline, CDR1 MNHNS and CDR2 SASEGT. The CDR3: CASSETREETQYF. Written as DNA, the CDR3 is TGTGCCAGCAGTGAGACCAGGGAAGAGACCCAGTACTTC.

To note about this clonotype: A much larger clone sits a single nucleotide away, making a read error possible. The chain links TRBV2 to TRBJ2-7; possible D gene TRBD2, 6 bases. Per germline, CDR1 SNHLY and CDR2 FYNNEI. The CDR3 extends over 15 amino acids. This CDR3 reads CASGEMASESYEQYF. The CDR3 DNA is TGTGCCAGCGGTGAAATGGCTAGCGAGAGCTACGAGCAGTACTTC. The entire variable domain, with the rest obtained from reference TRBV2 and TRBJ2-7, is as follows: EPEVTQTPSHQVTQMGQEVILRCVPISNHLYFYWYRQILGQKVEFLVSFYNNEISEKSEIFDDQFSVERPDGSNFTLKIRSTKLEDSAMYFCASGEMASESYEQYFGPGTRLTVT.